The next 25 T cell receptor beta chains were all read from a single sample in a study of Graves' ophthalmopathy and Graves' hyperthyroidism. Amplification of the TCR beta CDR3 regions used RNA transcripts (as template). Second-round multiplex PCR followed a first-round RT-PCR using HTBI primers. One entry per CDR3 protein, called by TCRdb with MiXCR from the multiplex PCR reads. The table records around 670,000 distinct CDR3 sequences, 40% of them present only once. Input material: peripheral blood. These receptors were collected from an adult man with Graves' ophthalmopathy.

The V gene is TRBV10-3, the J gene TRBJ1-5; D is perhaps TRBD1 (5 bases). The CDR3 has 18 amino acids. From germline, CDR1 is ENHRY and CDR2 SYGVKD. V was cut by 6 bases and J by 1 base, with 22 bases left in between. In DNA form, the CDR3 reads TGTGCCATCAGCCGAGGGACGGACTCCGGGGAGAGCAATCAGCCCCAGCATTTT. Translating gives CAISRGTDSGESNQPQHF.

Notes on this clonotype: A read error is possible here, since a much larger clone lies one base away. The chain joins TRBV10-3 to TRBJ1-4, with 8 bases aligning to TRBD1. This CDR3 has 16 residues. The germline gives CDR1 ENHRY, CDR2 SYGVKD. The chain's CDR3 is CAISESQGATNENLFF. The CDR3 DNA follows: TGTGCCATCAGTGAGTCCCAGGGGGCGACTAATGAAAACCTGTTTTTT.

Regarding this clonotype: At one end, the junction sequence differs from germline, possibly due to a read error. The genes are TRBV7-2 and TRBJ1-2, with TRBD1 as a possible D gene (6 bases). The CDR3 spans 17 residues. CDR1 and CDR2 (germline): SGHTA, FQGNSA. The CDR3 region is CASSLGLRGVKDYGYAF. Here the CDR3 DNA reads TGTGCCAGCAGCTTAGGTTTAAGGGGGGTAAAGGACTATGGCTACGCCTTC.

The CDR3 DNA follows: TGCAGCGTTGACGTAGCGGGAAGATACGAGCAGTACTTC. This translates into CSVDVAGRYEQYF. The chain recombines TRBV29-1 with TRBJ2-7; 8 bases line up with TRBD2. The CDR3 sequence is 13 residues long. Germline V gene data show CDR1 as SQVTM and CDR2 as ANQGSEA. Trimming at V came to 3 bases and at J to 4 bases, leaving 5 bases not matched to a gene.

The table lists this clonotype with a few counts. Here the CDR3 reads CASSQAPRWQIDEQYF. CDR3 DNA: TGTGCCAGCAGCCAAGCTCCCCGTTGGCAGATCGACGAGCAGTACTTC. The rearrangement joins TRBV4-2 to TRBJ2-7; D ambiguous. Germline CDR1 and CDR2: LGHNA and YNFKEQ. Trimming took off 1 base at V and 5 bases at J, with 18 bases between the two ends. CDR3 length equals 16 residues.

There are many counts of this clonotype. The gene calls are TRBV29-1 and TRBJ1-2, with a weak D call TRBD1 (5 bases). CDR1 is SQVTM and CDR2 is ANQGSEA in the germline V gene. Trimming took 6 bases from V and 7 from J, leaving 18 bases between them. The CDR3 covers 13 residues. In nucleotides, the CDR3 is TGCAGCGTAACAGGTCGTAAGGAGCTTGGCTACACCTTC. Translated, it gives CSVTGRKELGYTF.

The table lists this clonotype with many counts. The gene calls are TRBV7-6 and TRBJ2-5, with D perhaps matching TRBD2 (5 bases). Trimming took 11 bases from V and 4 from J, leaving 11 bases between them. Germline CDR1 SGHVS, CDR2 FNYEAQ. The CDR3 is made up of 11 amino acids. The CDR3 reads CAAAEGETQYF. Written as DNA, the CDR3 is TGTGCCGCGGCAGAGGGAGAGACCCAGTACTTC.

This clonotype was recorded once. The chain recombines TRBV28 with TRBJ2-7; perhaps TRBD2 as D (5 bases). V gave up 4 bases and J gave up 4 bases, with 20 bases separating them. Germline CDR1 MDHEN, CDR2 SYDVKM. This CDR3 contains 16 residues. CDR3 residues: CASSSPWGSEGYEQYF. CDR3 DNA sequence: TGTGCCAGCAGTTCCCCCTGGGGTAGCGAGGGATACGAGCAGTACTTC. The full variable domain, rest sourced from reference TRBV28 and TRBJ2-7, is DVKVTQSSRYLVKRTGEKVFLECVQDMDHENMFWYRQDPGLGLRLIYFSYDVKMKEKGDIPEGYSVSREKKERFSLILESASTNQTSMYLCASSSPWGSEGYEQYFGPGTRLTVT.

This clonotype was detected many times. The rearrangement joins TRBV10-3 to TRBJ2-7, with D possibly TRBD1 on 6 matching bases. The germline gives CDR1 ENHRY, CDR2 SYGVKD. This CDR3 spans 13 amino acids. The ends were cut back, 7 bases at V and 2 bases at J, with 12 bases in the middle. The CDR3 spells CAITPDRAYEQYF. Here the CDR3 DNA reads TGTGCCATCACCCCGGACAGAGCCTACGAGCAGTACTTC.

The chain carries TRBV24-1 and TRBJ2-5, with 11 bases identical to TRBD1. The CDR3 is 16 amino acids. J lost 3 bases, V lost 4 bases, and 6 bases had no gene match. Germline-derived CDR1 and CDR2 are KGHDR and SFDVKD. For the CDR3, the DNA is TGTGCCACCAGTGACCCAGGGACAGGGGGTAAAGAGACCCAGTACTTC. It specifies CATSDPGTGGKETQYF.

In this sample, this clonotype turned up many times. A much bigger clone sits one base away, suggesting this may be a read error. CDR3 loop: CASSLTAGETQYF. The DNA of the CDR3 is TGTGCCAGCAGCTTGACAGCGGGAGAGACCCAGTACTTC. The rearrangement joins TRBV11-3 to TRBJ2-5; tentatively, D is TRBD2 (6 bases). The CDR3 spans 13 residues. Germline CDR1 and CDR2: SGHNT and YENEEA. V was cut by 3 bases and J by 4 bases, with 9 bases left in between.

This clonotype was observed at least ten times. The chain carries TRBV7-9 and TRBJ1-2; TRBD1 matches at 10 bases. The ends lost 0 bases at V and 2 bases at J; junction bases unmatched: 3. CDR1 and CDR2 (germline): SEHNR, FQNEAQ (reference sequence). The CDR3 sequence is 16 residues long. The CDR3 here is CASSLAPGQGNYGYTF. DNA of the CDR3: TGTGCCAGCAGCTTAGCGCCGGGACAGGGGAACTATGGCTACACCTTC.

CDR3 bases: TGTGCCAGCAACGGGGAGGTGGCTAATGAAAAACTGTTTTTT. Translating gives CASNGEVANEKLFF. V usage is TRBV13 and J usage is TRBJ1-4; D remains ambiguous. Germline V CDR1 and CDR2: PRHDT, FYEKMQ (reference sequence). The V gene lost 7 bases and the J gene lost 3 bases, with 12 bases spanning the gap. The CDR3 has 14 amino acids.

The chain recombines TRBV7-9 with TRBJ2-7, with TRBD2 matching 7 bases. Germline values: CDR1 SEHNR, CDR2 FQNEAQ (reference sequence). The CDR3 extends over 14 amino acids. Trimming took 5 bases from V and 6 from J; bases not matched to a gene: 10. This CDR3 reads CASSQVGGIGEQYF. CDR3 nucleotide sequence: TGTGCCAGCAGCCAAGTGGGGGGGATCGGCGAGCAGTACTTC.

The chain joins TRBV7-2 to TRBJ2-7; 7 bases are a match to TRBD2. Germline values: CDR1 SGHTA, CDR2 FQGNSA. This CDR3 region has 14 residues. With V trimmed by 6 bases and J by 6 bases, 11 bases remained unmatched. The CDR3 nucleotides read TGTGCCAGCAGTTCGATTAGCGGGCGAAGCGAGCAGTACTTC. This sequence encodes CASSSISGRSEQYF.

This clonotype was observed a few times. The J gene is TRBJ1-5, the V gene TRBV5-6, with TRBD1 identical over 7 bases. Germline V gives CDR1 SGHDT, CDR2 YYEEEE. CDR3 size: 14 residues. Trimming at V came to 8 bases and at J to 5 bases, leaving 10 bases not matched to a gene. This CDR3 is CASGRQGTDQPQHF. CDR3 coding DNA: TGTGCCAGTGGTAGACAGGGTACGGATCAGCCCCAGCATTTT.

The chain employs TRBV20-1 and TRBJ1-5; weak D call: TRBD1 (6 bases). CDR1 is DFQATT, CDR2 SNEGSKA, per germline (reference sequence). Trimming took off 5 bases at V and 2 bases at J, with 19 bases between the two ends. This CDR3 comprises 16 residues. CDR3 bases: TGCAGTGCTGAAGGGGGTCGGGGTATGGGCAATCAGCCCCAGCATTTT. It codes for CSAEGGRGMGNQPQHF.

Regarding this clonotype: This may be a read error, as it is one base from a much larger clone. This chain connects TRBV7-9 to TRBJ1-1, with TRBD1 as a possible D gene (6 bases). V was trimmed by 2 bases and J by 13 bases, leaving 17 bases between them. The CDR3 extends over 13 amino acids. Germline lookup yields CDR1 SEHNR and CDR2 FQNEAQ (reference sequence). The CDR3 loop reads CASSLMGAMGLFF. The CDR3 coding sequence is TGTGCCAGCAGCTTAATGGGGGCGATGGGTCTTTTCTTT.

This clonotype appeared a single time. CDR3 sequence: CASSSGRGGEQFF. The CDR3 nucleotides are TGTGCCAGCAGCTCAGGTCGTGGGGGTGAGCAGTTCTTC. The J gene is TRBJ2-5, the V gene TRBV7-8; tentatively, D is TRBD1 or TRBD2 (5 bases each). The J call may be wrong; the DNA end is better matched by TRBJ2-1. Germline V gives CDR1 SGHVS, CDR2 FQNEAQ. The CDR3 covers 13 residues.

V and J are TRBV7-9 and TRBJ2-7, with 9 nucleotides matching TRBD1. The CDR3 extends over 14 amino acids. CDR1 and CDR2 (germline): SEHNR, FQNEAQ (reference sequence). After removal of 4 bases from V and 6 bases from J, the junction contained 7 bases not matched to a gene. DNA of the CDR3: TGTGCCAGCAGCTCGAACATGGACAGGGGCGAGCAGTACTTC. This encodes CASSSNMDRGEQYF.

The CDR3 DNA reads as TGTGCCAGCAGCGTCCGGGACAGGGGCCCGAGCCTAGATCGCTACACCTTC. Protein sequence: CASSVRDRGPSLDRYTF. This chain uses TRBV7-9 with TRBJ1-2, with TRBD1 identical over 10 bases. The CDR3 spans 17 residues. Germline V gene sequence: CDR1 SEHNR, CDR2 FQNEAQ (reference sequence). The V segment lost 5 bases and the J segment 9 bases; nucleotides outside the gene matches: 18. The full variable domain, rest sourced from reference TRBV7-9 and TRBJ1-2, is DTGVSQNPRHKITKRGQNVTFRCDPISEHNRLYWYRQTLGQGPEFLTYFQNEAQLEKSRLLSDRFSAERPKGSFSTLEIQRTEQGDSAMYLCASSVRDRGPSLDRYTFGSGTRLTVV.

The table lists this clonotype with a few counts. V and J are TRBV20-1 and TRBJ1-2; D gene ambiguous. V was trimmed by 5 bases and J by 3 bases, leaving 19 bases between them. Germline V CDR1 and CDR2: DFQATT, SNEGSKA (reference sequence). This CDR3 is built from 15 residues. CDR3 bases: TGCAGTGCTGACCTCGGACCCGAACCATACTATGGCTACACCTTC. Translating it yields CSADLGPEPYYGYTF.

This chain uses TRBV20-1 with TRBJ2-5; either TRBD1 or TRBD2 may fit D (6 bases each). The germline CDR1 and CDR2 sequences are DFQATT and SNEGSKA (reference sequence). The CDR3 length is 15 residues. Trimming left V 2 bases short and J 5 bases short, with 18 bases between. The CDR3 nucleotides are TGCAGTGCTAGAAGGGCCAGGGGAAGCGGGGAGACCCAGTACTTC. Residues: CSARRARGSGETQYF.

This chain's CDR3 is CASSQEGNQPQHF. CDR3 nucleotides: TGTGCCAGCAGCCAAGAGGGTAATCAGCCCCAGCATTTT. The chain joins TRBV2 to TRBJ1-5, with no clear D. The germline CDR1 and CDR2 sequences are SNHLY and FYNNEI. CDR3 length: 13 residues. V lost 6 bases and J lost 4, with 10 bases in between.

This clonotype was detected many times. V gene TRBV2 combines with J gene TRBJ1-5, with unresolved D. Germline V gives CDR1 SNHLY, CDR2 FYNNEI. The CDR3 covers 14 residues. V was trimmed by 6 bases and J by 1 base, leaving 10 bases between them. The CDR3 is CASREGMSNQPQHF. The CDR3, as DNA: TGTGCCAGCAGAGAGGGAATGAGCAATCAGCCCCAGCATTTT.